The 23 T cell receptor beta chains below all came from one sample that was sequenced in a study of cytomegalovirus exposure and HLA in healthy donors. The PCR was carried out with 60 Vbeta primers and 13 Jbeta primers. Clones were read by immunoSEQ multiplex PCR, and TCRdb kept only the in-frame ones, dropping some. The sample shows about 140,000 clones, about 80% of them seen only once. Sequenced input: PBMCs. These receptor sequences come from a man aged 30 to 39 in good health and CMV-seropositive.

CDR3 sequence: CASTRGGRAVQETQYF. As DNA, the CDR3 is TGTGCCAGTACCCGGGGAGGCAGGGCAGTCCAAGAGACCCAGTACTTC. The rearrangement links TRBV19 to TRBJ2-5, with D perhaps TRBD2 (6 bases). Trimming pared 7 bases from V and 1 base from J, leaving 19 bases between. Germline lookup yields CDR1 LNHDA and CDR2 SQIVND (reference sequence). The CDR3 runs 16 residues.

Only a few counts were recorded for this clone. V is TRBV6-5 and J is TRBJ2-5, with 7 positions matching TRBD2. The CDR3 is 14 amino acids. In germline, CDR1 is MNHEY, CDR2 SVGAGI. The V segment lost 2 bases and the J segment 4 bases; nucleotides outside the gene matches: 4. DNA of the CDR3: TGTGCCAGCAGTTACAGAGGGAGGGGAGAGACCCAGTACTTC. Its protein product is CASSYRGRGETQYF.

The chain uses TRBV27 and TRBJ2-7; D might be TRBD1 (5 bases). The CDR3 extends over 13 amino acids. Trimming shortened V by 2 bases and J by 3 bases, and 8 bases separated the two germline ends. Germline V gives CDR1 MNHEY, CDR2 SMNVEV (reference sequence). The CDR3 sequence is CASSLKDSYEQYF. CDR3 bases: TGTGCCAGCAGTTTAAAAGACAGCTACGAGCAGTACTTC.

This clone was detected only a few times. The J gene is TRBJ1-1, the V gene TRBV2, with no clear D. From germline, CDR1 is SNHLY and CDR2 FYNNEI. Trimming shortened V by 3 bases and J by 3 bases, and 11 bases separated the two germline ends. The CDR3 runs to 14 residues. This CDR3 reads CASSEEGGYTEAFF. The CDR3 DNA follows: TGTGCCAGCAGTGAGGAGGGAGGGTACACTGAAGCTTTCTTT.

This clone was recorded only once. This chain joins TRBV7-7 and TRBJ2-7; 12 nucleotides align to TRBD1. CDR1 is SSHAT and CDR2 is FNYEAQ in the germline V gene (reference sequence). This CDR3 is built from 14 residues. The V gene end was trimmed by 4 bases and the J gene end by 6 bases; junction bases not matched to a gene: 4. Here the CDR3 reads CASSSGQGAGEQYF. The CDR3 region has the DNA TGTGCCAGCAGCTCGGGACAGGGGGCCGGCGAGCAGTACTTC.

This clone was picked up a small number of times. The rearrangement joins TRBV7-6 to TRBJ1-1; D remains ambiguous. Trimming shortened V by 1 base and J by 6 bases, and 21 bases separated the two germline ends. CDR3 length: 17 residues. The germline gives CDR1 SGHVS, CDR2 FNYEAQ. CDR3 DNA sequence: TGTGCCAGCAGCTTAGTTGGTGGAGACGGGATAATCGCTGAAGCTTTCTTT. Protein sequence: CASSLVGGDGIIAEAFF.

The CDR3 loop is CASSPQGGGEQFF. CDR3 in DNA: TGTGCCAGCAGCCCTCAGGGCGGGGGTGAGCAGTTCTTC. The rearrangement joins TRBV11-3 to TRBJ2-1, with 7 bases fitting TRBD2. The CDR3 consists of 13 residues. The J segment lost 9 bases and the V segment lost 5 bases, leaving 7 bases of the junction unmatched. Germline values: CDR1 SGHNT, CDR2 YENEEA. Full variable domain (rest looked up from reference TRBV11-3 and TRBJ2-1): EAGVVQSPRYKIIEKKQPVAFWCNPISGHNTLYWYLQNLGQGPELLIRYENEEAVDDSQLPKDRFSAERLKGVDSTLKIQPAELGDSAVYLCASSPQGGGEQFFGPGTRLTVL.

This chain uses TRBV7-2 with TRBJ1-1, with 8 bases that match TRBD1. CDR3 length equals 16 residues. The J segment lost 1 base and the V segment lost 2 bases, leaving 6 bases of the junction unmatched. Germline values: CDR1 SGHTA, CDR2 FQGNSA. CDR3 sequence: CASSLSQGAGNTEAFF. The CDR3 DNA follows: TGTGCCAGCAGCTTAAGCCAGGGGGCGGGGAACACTGAAGCTTTCTTT. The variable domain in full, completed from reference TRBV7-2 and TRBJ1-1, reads GAGVSQSPSNKVTEKGKDVELRCDPISGHTALYWYRQSLGQGLEFLIYFQGNSAPDKSGLPSDRFSAERTGGSVSTLTIQRTQQEDSAVYLCASSLSQGAGNTEAFFGQGTRLTVV.

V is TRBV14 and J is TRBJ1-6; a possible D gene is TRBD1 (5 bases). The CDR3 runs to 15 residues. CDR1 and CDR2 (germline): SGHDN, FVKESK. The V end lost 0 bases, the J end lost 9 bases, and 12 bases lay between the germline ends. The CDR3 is CASSQDAGVSSPLHF. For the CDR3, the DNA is TGTGCCAGCAGCCAAGATGCGGGGGTGAGTTCACCCCTCCACTTT.

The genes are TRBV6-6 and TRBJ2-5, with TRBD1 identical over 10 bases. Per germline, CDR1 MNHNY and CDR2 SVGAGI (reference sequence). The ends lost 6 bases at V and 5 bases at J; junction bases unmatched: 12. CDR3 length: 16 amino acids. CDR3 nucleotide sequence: TGTGCCAGCAGACCTCCCGGGACAGGGGCAGGGGAGACCCAGTACTTC. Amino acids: CASRPPGTGAGETQYF.

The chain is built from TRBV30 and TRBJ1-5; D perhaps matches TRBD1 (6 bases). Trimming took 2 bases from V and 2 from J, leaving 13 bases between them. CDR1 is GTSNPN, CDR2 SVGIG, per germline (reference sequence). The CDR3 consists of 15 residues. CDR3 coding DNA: TGTGCCTGGAGTCAGGACAGCGATGGCAATCAGCCCCAGCATTTT. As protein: CAWSQDSDGNQPQHF.

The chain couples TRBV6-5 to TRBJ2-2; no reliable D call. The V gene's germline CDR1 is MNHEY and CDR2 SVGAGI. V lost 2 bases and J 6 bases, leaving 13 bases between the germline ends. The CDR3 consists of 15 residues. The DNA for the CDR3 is TGTGCCAGCAGTTACGGTAGACAATGGGCCGGGGAGCTGTTTTTT. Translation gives CASSYGRQWAGELFF.

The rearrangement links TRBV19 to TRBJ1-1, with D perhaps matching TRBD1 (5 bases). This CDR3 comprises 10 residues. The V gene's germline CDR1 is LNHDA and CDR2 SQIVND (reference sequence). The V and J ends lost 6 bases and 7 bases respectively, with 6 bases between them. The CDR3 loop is CASRDSEAFF. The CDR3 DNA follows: TGTGCCAGTAGAGACAGTGAAGCTTTCTTT.

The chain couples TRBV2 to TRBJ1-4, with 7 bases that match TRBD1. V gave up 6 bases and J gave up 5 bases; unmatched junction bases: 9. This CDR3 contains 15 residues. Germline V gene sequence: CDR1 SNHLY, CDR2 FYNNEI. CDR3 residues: CASRPGAGGNEKLFF. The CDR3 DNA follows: TGTGCCAGCAGACCCGGAGCAGGGGGGAATGAAAAACTGTTTTTT.

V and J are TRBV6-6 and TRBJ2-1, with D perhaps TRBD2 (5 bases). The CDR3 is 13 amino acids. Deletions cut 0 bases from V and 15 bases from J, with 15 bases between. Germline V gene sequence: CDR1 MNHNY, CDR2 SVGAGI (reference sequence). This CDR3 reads CASSYSSTRNTFF. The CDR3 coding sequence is TGTGCCAGCAGTTACTCGAGTACTAGAAATACGTTCTTC.

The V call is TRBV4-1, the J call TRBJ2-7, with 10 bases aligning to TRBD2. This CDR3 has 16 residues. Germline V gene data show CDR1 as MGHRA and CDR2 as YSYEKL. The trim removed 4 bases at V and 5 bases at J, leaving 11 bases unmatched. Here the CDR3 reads CASSLLAGRSYDEQYF. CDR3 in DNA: TGCGCCAGCAGCCTACTAGCGGGACGGAGTTACGACGAGCAGTACTTC.

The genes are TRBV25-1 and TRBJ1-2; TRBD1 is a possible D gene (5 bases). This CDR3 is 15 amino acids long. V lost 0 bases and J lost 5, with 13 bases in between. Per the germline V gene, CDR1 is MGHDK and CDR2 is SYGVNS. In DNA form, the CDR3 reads TGTGCCAGCAGTGAATACCCCCGGGGGGAGTATGGCTACACCTTC. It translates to CASSEYPRGEYGYTF.

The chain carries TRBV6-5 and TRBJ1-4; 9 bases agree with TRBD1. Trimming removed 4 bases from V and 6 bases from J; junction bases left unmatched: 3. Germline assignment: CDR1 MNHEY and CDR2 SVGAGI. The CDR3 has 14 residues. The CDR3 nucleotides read TGTGCCAGCAGTTCGGACAGGGGAGATGAAAAACTGTTTTTT. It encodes CASSSDRGDEKLFF.

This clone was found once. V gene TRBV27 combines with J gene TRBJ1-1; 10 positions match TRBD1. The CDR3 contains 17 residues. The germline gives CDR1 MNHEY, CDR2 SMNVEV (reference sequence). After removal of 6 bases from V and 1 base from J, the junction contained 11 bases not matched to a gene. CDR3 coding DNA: TGTGCCAGCAGCCGAAACCGGGACAGGGGTGGGAACACTGAAGCTTTCTTT. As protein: CASSRNRDRGGNTEAFF.

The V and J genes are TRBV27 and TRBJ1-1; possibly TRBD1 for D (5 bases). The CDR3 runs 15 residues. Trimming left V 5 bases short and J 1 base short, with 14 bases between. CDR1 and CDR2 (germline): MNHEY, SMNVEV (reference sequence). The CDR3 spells CASSPLGGGNTEAFF. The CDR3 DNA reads TGTGCCAGCAGTCCCCTTGGGGGAGGGAACACTGAAGCTTTCTTT.

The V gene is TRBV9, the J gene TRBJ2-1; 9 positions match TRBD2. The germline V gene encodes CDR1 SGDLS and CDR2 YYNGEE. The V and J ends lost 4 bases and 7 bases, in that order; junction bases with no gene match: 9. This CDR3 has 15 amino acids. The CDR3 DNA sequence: TGTGCCAGCAGCCCCTTCGGGACTAGCTTTAATGAGCAGTTCTTC. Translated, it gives CASSPFGTSFNEQFF. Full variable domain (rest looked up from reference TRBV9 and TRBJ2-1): DSGVTQTPKHLITATGQRVTLRCSPRSGDLSVYWYQQSLDQGLQFLIQYYNGEERAKGNILERFSAQQFPDLHSELNLSSLELGDSALYFCASSPFGTSFNEQFFGPGTRLTVL.

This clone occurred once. CDR3 in DNA: TGTGCCAGCAGCTTAGGGGGCTGGGGTCTTAACTATGGCTACACCTTC. Translated, it gives CASSLGGWGLNYGYTF. The V call is TRBV11-2, the J call TRBJ1-2, with a weak D call TRBD1 (5 bases). There are 16 residues in the CDR3. Trimming cost V 1 base and J 1 base, with 13 bases left between them. From germline, CDR1 is SGHAT and CDR2 FQNNGV.

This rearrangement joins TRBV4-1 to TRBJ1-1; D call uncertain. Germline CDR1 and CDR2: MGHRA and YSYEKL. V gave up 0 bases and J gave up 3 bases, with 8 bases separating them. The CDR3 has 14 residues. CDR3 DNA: TGCGCCAGCAGCCAAGACAAAACAGACACTGAAGCTTTCTTT. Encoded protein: CASSQDKTDTEAFF.